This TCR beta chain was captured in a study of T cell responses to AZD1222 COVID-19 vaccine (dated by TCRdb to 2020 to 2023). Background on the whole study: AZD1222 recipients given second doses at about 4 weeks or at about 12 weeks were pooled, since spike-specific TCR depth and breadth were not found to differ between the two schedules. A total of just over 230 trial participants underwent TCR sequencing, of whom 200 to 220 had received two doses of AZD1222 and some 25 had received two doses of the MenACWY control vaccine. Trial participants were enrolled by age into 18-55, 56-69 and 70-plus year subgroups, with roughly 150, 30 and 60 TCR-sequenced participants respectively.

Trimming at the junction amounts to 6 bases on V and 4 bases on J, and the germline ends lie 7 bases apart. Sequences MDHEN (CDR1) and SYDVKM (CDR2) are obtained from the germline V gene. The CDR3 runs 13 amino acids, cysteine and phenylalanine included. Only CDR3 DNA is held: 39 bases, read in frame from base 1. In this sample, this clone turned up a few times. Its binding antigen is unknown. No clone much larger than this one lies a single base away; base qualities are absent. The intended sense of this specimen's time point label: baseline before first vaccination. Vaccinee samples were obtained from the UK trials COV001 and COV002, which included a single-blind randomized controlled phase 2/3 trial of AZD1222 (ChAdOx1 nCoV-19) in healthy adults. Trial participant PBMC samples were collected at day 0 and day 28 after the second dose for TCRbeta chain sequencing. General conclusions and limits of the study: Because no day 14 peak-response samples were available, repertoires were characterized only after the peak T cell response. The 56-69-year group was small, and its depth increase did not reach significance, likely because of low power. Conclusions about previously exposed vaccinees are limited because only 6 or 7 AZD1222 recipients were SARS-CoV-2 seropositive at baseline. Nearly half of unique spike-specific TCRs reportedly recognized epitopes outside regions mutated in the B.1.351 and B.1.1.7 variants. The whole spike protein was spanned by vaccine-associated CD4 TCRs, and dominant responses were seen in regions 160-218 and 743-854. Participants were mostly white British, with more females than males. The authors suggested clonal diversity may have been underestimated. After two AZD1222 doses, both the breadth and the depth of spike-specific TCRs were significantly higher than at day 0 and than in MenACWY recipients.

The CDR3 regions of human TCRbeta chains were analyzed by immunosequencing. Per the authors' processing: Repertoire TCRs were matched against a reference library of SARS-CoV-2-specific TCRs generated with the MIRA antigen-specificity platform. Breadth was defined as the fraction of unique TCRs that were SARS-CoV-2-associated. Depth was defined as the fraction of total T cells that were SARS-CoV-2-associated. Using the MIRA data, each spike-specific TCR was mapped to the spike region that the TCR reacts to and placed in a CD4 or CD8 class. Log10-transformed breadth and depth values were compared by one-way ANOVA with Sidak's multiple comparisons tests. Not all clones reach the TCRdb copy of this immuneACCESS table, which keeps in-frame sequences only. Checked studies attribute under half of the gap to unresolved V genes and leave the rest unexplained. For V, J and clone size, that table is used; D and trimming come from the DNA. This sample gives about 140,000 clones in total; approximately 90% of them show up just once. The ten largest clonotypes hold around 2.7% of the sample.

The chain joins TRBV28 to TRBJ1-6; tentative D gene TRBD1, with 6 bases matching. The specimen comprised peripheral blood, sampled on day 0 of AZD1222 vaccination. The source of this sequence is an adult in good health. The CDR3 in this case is CASRGQYNSPLHF. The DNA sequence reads TGTGCCAGCAGAGGACAGTATAATTCACCCCTCCACTTT.